The 9 T cell receptor beta chains listed next were all sequenced from one sample in a study of T cell responses to AZD1222 COVID-19 vaccine. TCRdb keeps only in-frame clones here, not all; method: immunoSEQ multiplex PCR. This table has 150,000 to 200,000 clones, 88% appearing once. This specimen was peripheral blood, taken 28 days after the second AZD1222 dose. All receptors derive from an adult who received the AZD1222 COVID-19 vaccine.

The gene calls are TRBV20-1 and TRBJ2-7, with a weak D call TRBD1 (5 bases). V shed 6 bases and J shed 5 bases, with 11 bases lying between them. Germline CDR1 reads DFQATT; CDR2 reads SNEGSKA (reference sequence). The CDR3 is made up of 11 amino acids. The CDR3 DNA reads as TGCAGTGCGTCCGACAGAGACGAGCAGTACTTC. It codes for CSASDRDEQYF.

CDR3 coding DNA: TGTGCCAGCAGTCCTACCCAGGACAGGGGGCTAAATCAGCCCCAGCATTTT. It codes for CASSPTQDRGLNQPQHF. This sequence joins TRBV27 and TRBJ1-5, with 11 nucleotides matching TRBD1. The CDR3 sequence is 17 residues long. Germline V gene lookup returns CDR1 MNHEY and CDR2 SMNVEV (reference sequence). V dropped 5 bases and J dropped 4; count of bases not matched to a gene: 10.

The chain recombines TRBV4-3 with TRBJ2-3, with TRBD2 matching 11 bases. CDR3 size: 16 residues. The V gene's germline CDR1 is LGHNA and CDR2 YSLEER. V gave up 3 bases and J gave up 9 bases; unmatched junction bases: 11. The CDR3: CASSHDSGTSGVTQYF. CDR3 DNA: TGCGCCAGCAGCCATGATTCCGGGACTAGCGGTGTCACGCAGTATTTT.

This chain connects TRBV4-3 to TRBJ1-2; TRBD1 aligns across 10 bases. The CDR3 contains 15 residues. The germline V gene has CDR1 LGHNA and CDR2 YSLEER. J gave up 5 bases and V 1 base, and 4 bases lay outside the gene matches. The CDR3, as DNA: TGCGCCAGCAGCCAAGGGGGGACAGGGGCTTATGGCTACACCTTC. Protein product: CASSQGGTGAYGYTF.

This clone was seen once. The rearrangement uses TRBV6-5 and TRBJ1-2; D gene ambiguous. Germline CDR1 is MNHEY and CDR2 is SVGAGI. The ends were cut back, 5 bases at V and 0 bases at J, with 10 bases in the middle. CDR3 size: 14 residues. The CDR3 here is CASSRGSTNYGYTF. CDR3 DNA sequence: TGTGCCAGCAGTCGCGGGAGTACTAACTATGGCTACACCTTC.

The chain recombines TRBV3-1 (or the pseudogene TRBV3-2) with TRBJ1-6, with TRBD1 identical over 7 bases. With V trimmed by 4 bases and J by 0 bases, 6 bases remained unmatched. The CDR3 runs to 17 residues. Germline-derived CDR1 and CDR2 are LGHDT and YNNKEL (reference sequence). The CDR3 loop is CASSRKQGSSYNSPLHF. The CDR3 DNA reads TGTGCCAGCAGCCGCAAACAGGGGAGCTCCTATAATTCACCCCTCCACTTT.

The chain employs TRBV30 and TRBJ1-1; D gene unclear. Trimming left V 3 bases short and J 10 bases short, with 6 bases between. There are 9 residues in the CDR3. From germline, CDR1 is GTSNPN and CDR2 SVGIG (reference sequence). Here the CDR3 DNA reads TGTGCCTGGAGCGAAAGAGCTTTCTTT. It encodes CAWSERAFF.

The chain employs TRBV4-1 and TRBJ1-2; maybe TRBD1 (5 bases). The CDR3 runs to 15 residues. V was clipped by 1 base and J by 3 bases, with 12 bases between them. Germline assignment: CDR1 MGHRA and CDR2 YSYEKL. CDR3 nucleotide sequence: TGCGCCAGCAGCCAAGTCGGCAGGGCGGACTATGGCTACACCTTC. This encodes CASSQVGRADYGYTF.

V gene TRBV6-6 combines with J gene TRBJ2-1, with D possibly TRBD1 on 6 matching bases. Germline CDR1 and CDR2: MNHNY and SVGAGI (reference sequence). The CDR3 covers 15 residues. Trimming removed 4 bases from V and 10 bases from J, with 20 bases in between. CDR3 in amino acids: CASSSSGTRGGEQFF. The DNA for the CDR3 is TGTGCCAGCAGTTCCTCCGGGACACGTGGCGGGGAGCAGTTCTTC.